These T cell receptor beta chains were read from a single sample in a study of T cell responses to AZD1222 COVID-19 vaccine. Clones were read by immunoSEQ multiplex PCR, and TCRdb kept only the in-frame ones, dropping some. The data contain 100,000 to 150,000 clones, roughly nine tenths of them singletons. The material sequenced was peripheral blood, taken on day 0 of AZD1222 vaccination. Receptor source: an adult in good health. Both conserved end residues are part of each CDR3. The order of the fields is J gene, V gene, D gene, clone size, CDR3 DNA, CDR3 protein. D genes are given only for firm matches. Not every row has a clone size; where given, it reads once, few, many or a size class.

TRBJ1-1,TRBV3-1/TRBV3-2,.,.,TGTGCCGCCGGCGAGCAGAACACTGAAGCTTTCTTT,CAAGEQNTEAFF
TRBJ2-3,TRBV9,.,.,TGTGCCAGCAGCCCCGGCGGAGCAGATACGCAGTATTTT,CASSPGGADTQYF
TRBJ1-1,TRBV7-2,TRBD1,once,TGTGCCAGCAGCCACGGGACAGGGGGTACTGAAGCTTTCTTT,CASSHGTGGTEAFF
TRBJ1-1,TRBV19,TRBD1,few,TGTGCCAGTAGTAGGGGATCGACAGGGGTTCTCACTGAAGCTTTCTTT,CASSRGSTGVLTEAFF
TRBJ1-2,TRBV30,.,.,TGTGCCTGGAGTGTACTCCCATATGGCTACACCTTC,CAWSVLPYGYTF
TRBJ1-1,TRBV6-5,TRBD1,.,TGTGCCAGCATTCCGACAGGGGCGGGATTTGCTTTCTTT,CASIPTGAGFAFF
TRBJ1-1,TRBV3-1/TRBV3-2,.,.,TGTGCCAGCAGCCTTTTTTACGGGAATGAAGCTTTCTTT,CASSLFYGNEAFF
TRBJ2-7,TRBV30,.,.,TGTGCCTGGAGTGGGGCAAATCCCGAGCAGTACTTC,CAWSGANPEQYF
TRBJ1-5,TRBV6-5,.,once,TGTGCCAGCAGTTACTCCCTAGGCGGGGGCAATCAGCCCCAGCATTTT,CASSYSLGGGNQPQHF
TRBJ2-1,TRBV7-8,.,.,TGTGCCAGCAGACCGAGCTCCTACAATGAGCAGTTCTTC,CASRPSSYNEQFF
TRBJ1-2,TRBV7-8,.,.,TGTGCCAGCAGCGGACAGACAGCTTACCCGTCTGGCTACACCTTC,CASSGQTAYPSGYTF
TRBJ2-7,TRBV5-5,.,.,TGTGCCAGCAGCTTGAGGCAGGATAGCTACGAGCAGTACTTC,CASSLRQDSYEQYF
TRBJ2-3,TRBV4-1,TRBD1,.,TGCGCCAGCAGCCAAGCAGATCCCCGGGACAGGGGGTTAGATACGCAGTATTTT,CASSQADPRDRGLDTQYF
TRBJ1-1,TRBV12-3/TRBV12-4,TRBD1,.,TGTGCCAGCAGAGATGGACAGGGCGCTGAAGCTTTCTTT,CASRDGQGAEAFF
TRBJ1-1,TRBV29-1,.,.,TGCAGCGTTGAATACGTGGAAGCTTTCTTT,CSVEYVEAFF
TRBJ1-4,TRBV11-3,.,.,TGTGCCAGCACCGGGGGCATCGATGAAAAACTGTTTTTT,CASTGGIDEKLFF
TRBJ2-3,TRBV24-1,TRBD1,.,TGTGCCACTACGGACAAGAGGGGGCGGACAGGGATCACAGATACGCAGTATTTT,CATTDKRGRTGITDTQYF
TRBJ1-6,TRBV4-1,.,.,TGCGCCAGCAGCCAATTAGGGGAGGGCGATAATTCACCCCTCCACTTT,CASSQLGEGDNSPLHF
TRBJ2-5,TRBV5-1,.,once,TGCGCCTCCCGCCGGGTGCCTGAGGAGACCCAGTACTTC,CASRRVPEETQYF
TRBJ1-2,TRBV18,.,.,TGTGCCAGCTCACCTGATACCTATGGCTACACCTTC,CASSPDTYGYTF
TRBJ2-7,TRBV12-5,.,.,TGTGCTAGTGGTTTGGTACTTCTCCCGGGGGCTACCTACGAGCAGTACTTC,CASGLVLLPGATYEQYF
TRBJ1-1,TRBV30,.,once,TGTGCCTGGAGTAATGGGGGGGACACTGAAGCTTTCTTT,CAWSNGGDTEAFF
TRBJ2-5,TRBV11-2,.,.,TGTGCCAGCAAATTCGCCGGCGGAGAGACCCAGTACTTC,CASKFAGGETQYF
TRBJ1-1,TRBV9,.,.,TGTGCCAGCAGCCCAGAGGGGGGGGCGAACACTGAAGCTTTCTTT,CASSPEGGANTEAFF
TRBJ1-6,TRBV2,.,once,TGTGCCAGCAGTGATGGGGATTCACCCCTCCACTTT,CASSDGDSPLHF
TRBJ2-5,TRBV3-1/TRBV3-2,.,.,TGTGCCAGCAGCCAATCAGAGCAAGAGACCCAGTACTTC,CASSQSEQETQYF
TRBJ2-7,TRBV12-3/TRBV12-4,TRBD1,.,TGTGCCAGCAGCAGGGACAGGGGGCACGAGCAGTACTTC,CASSRDRGHEQYF
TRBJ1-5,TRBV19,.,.,TGTGCCAGTAGTGCCCCTTATAGCAATCAGCCCCAGCATTTT,CASSAPYSNQPQHF
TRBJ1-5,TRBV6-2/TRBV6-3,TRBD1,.,TGTGCCAGCAGTGACAGGGGCGGCGGGGGCAATCAGCCCCAGCATTTT,CASSDRGGGGNQPQHF
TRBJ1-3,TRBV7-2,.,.,TGTGCCAGCAGCAAACCCTGGGGGGGAAACACCATATATTTT,CASSKPWGGNTIYF
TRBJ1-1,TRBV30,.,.,TGTGCCTGGAGGTCAGGGTCGAGTGGAACTGAAGCTTTCTTT,CAWRSGSSGTEAFF
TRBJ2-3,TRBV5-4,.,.,TGTGCCAGCAGCTCTACAGGGGATACGCAGTATTTT,CASSSTGDTQYF
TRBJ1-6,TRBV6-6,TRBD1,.,TGTGCCAGCAGCTACAGGGGGGGTAATTCACCCCTCCACTTT,CASSYRGGNSPLHF